This passage covers 17 T cell receptor beta chains from one sample sequenced in a study of response to subunit inactivated influenza vaccine. TCRdb passed the RT-PCR reads through MiXCR, listing each CDR3 protein once. The sample comprises more than 450,000 distinct CDR3 sequences, 10% to 15% of which are singletons, and about 10% rests with the top ten. Here the sequenced sample was PBMCs from blood, taken on the day of vaccination. The receptors here all came from a man aged 45-60 years who received an inactivated influenza vaccine.

The chain recombines TRBV7-8 with TRBJ2-1; 9 positions match TRBD2. The CDR3 runs to 15 residues. Losses at the gene ends were 2 bases for V and 8 bases for J; bases not matched to a gene: 7. Looked up from germline, CDR1 is SGHVS and CDR2 is FQNEAQ. CDR3 protein: CASSLLAGFSDEQFF. For the CDR3, the DNA is TGTGCCAGCAGCTTACTAGCGGGGTTTAGCGATGAGCAGTTCTTC.

This clonotype was observed a few times. The chain combines TRBV5-1 with TRBJ2-1, with a possible D match to TRBD2 (7 bases). Deletions cut 0 bases from V and 5 bases from J, with 15 bases between. The CDR3 covers 16 residues. Germline-derived CDR1 and CDR2 are SGHRS and YFSETQ. The CDR3 is CASSLGGGQANNEQFF. The CDR3 DNA reads as TGCGCCAGCAGCTTGGGGGGGGGGCAGGCGAACAATGAGCAGTTCTTC.

This clonotype was detected many times. The chain employs TRBV6-2 or TRBV6-3 and TRBJ1-1; TRBD1 aligns across 7 bases. CDR1 is MNHEY and CDR2 is SVGEGT in the germline V gene. This CDR3 spans 19 amino acids. V lost 2 bases, J lost 3 bases, and 18 bases stayed unmatched. The CDR3 loop reads CASSYLLTRQGEGDTEAFF. The CDR3 bases are TGTGCCAGCAGTTACCTCCTCACCAGACAGGGAGAAGGAGACACTGAAGCTTTCTTT.

This clonotype has just a few counts. The V and J genes are TRBV20-1 and TRBJ2-1; unclear D gene. The CDR3 is 13 amino acids. Germline V gene data show CDR1 as DFQATT and CDR2 as SNEGSKA (reference sequence). V was cut by 5 bases and J by 5 bases, with 13 bases left in between. The CDR3 here is CSAGPPLNNEQFF. Written as DNA, the CDR3 is TGCAGTGCTGGACCTCCCTTGAACAATGAGCAGTTCTTC.

This clonotype has just a few counts. V gene TRBV29-1 combines with J gene TRBJ1-1, with a possible D match to TRBD1 (5 bases). The CDR3 contains 13 residues. V was shortened by 4 bases and J by 4 bases, with 13 bases between the two germline ends. The germline V gene has CDR1 SQVTM and CDR2 ANQGSEA. The CDR3 DNA is TGCAGCGTTGTTTCAAGGGGCGGCACTGAAGCTTTCTTT. This encodes CSVVSRGGTEAFF.

This clonotype was detected only a few times. V usage is TRBV12-3 or TRBV12-4 and J usage is TRBJ2-7, with 8 bases aligning to TRBD2. The trim removed 5 bases at V and 4 bases at J, leaving 7 bases unmatched. This CDR3 has 14 residues. CDR3 amino acids: CASSPPGLGYEQYF. The CDR3 DNA is TGTGCCAGCAGTCCCCCGGGACTAGGGTACGAGCAGTACTTC.

There are a few counts of this clonotype. This chain joins TRBV12-3 or TRBV12-4 and TRBJ2-5, with TRBD2 matching over 7 bases. J gave up 5 bases and V 8 bases, and 8 bases lay outside the gene matches. The CDR3 loop spans 13 amino acids. For the CDR3, the DNA is TGTGCCAGCGGCGGGGGTTGGGGGGAGACCCAGTACTTC. Amino acids: CASGGGWGETQYF.

This clonotype was recorded a few times. This sequence joins TRBV5-1 and TRBJ2-5, with D perhaps TRBD2 (6 bases). V lost 1 base and J lost 4, with 14 bases in between. Per germline, CDR1 SGHRS and CDR2 YFSETQ. This CDR3 spans 15 amino acids. CDR3 nucleotides: TGCGCCAGCAGCTTGAGTCCCAACGGGGGAGAGACCCAGTACTTC. This translates into CASSLSPNGGETQYF.

The chain uses TRBV9 and TRBJ2-1, with D possibly being TRBD1 (6 bases). Trimming left V 2 bases short and J 4 bases short, with 13 bases between. Germline V lookup: CDR1 SGDLS, CDR2 YYNGEE. The CDR3 has 15 amino acids. The CDR3 bases are TGTGCCAGCAGCGTCGGACAGTGGGGATACAATGAGCAGTTCTTC. It encodes CASSVGQWGYNEQFF.

At least ten counts were recorded for this clonotype. The genes are TRBV20-1 and TRBJ2-1, with 7 bases fitting TRBD2. Trimming removed 0 bases from V and 4 bases from J; junction bases left unmatched: 15. Germline V gene sequence: CDR1 DFQATT, CDR2 SNEGSKA (reference sequence). The CDR3 consists of 18 residues. Here the CDR3 reads CSARDEVRNGGSYNEQFF. As DNA, the CDR3 is TGCAGTGCTAGAGATGAAGTGAGGAACGGCGGGAGTTACAATGAGCAGTTCTTC.

This clonotype was counted at least ten times. The J gene is TRBJ1-5, the V gene TRBV6-2 or TRBV6-3, with a weak D call TRBD1 (5 bases). The CDR3 runs to 15 residues. V lost 5 bases, J lost 0 bases, and 11 bases lay in between. The germline CDR1 and CDR2 sequences are MNHEY and SVGEGT. The CDR3 nucleotides read TGTGCCAGCAGTACCCGGGACCATAGCAATCAGCCCCAGCATTTT. It encodes CASSTRDHSNQPQHF.

This clonotype was seen more than once but under ten times. The chain carries TRBV25-1 and TRBJ2-3, with TRBD2 identical over 7 bases. The V and J ends lost 7 bases and 5 bases, in that order; junction bases with no gene match: 3. Germline assignment: CDR1 MGHDK and CDR2 SYGVNS. The CDR3 is 12 amino acids. The CDR3 DNA sequence: TGTGCCAGCACGCGGGGGATAGATACGCAGTATTTT. Translation gives CASTRGIDTQYF.

The sample holds a few counts of this clonotype. V gene TRBV10-3 combines with J gene TRBJ1-5; D might be TRBD1 (6 bases). Trimming took 4 bases from V and 3 from J, leaving 7 bases between them. Germline CDR1 reads ENHRY; CDR2 reads SYGVKD. The CDR3 is 13 amino acids. CDR3 sequence: CAISGQDNQPQHF. CDR3 in DNA: TGTGCCATCAGTGGACAGGACAATCAGCCCCAGCATTTT.

The gene calls are TRBV20-1 and TRBJ2-1; TRBD1 or TRBD2 may be the D gene (5 bases each). CDR1 and CDR2 (germline): DFQATT, SNEGSKA (reference sequence). V was trimmed by 3 bases and J by 4 bases, leaving 10 bases between them. CDR3 length: 13 residues. DNA for the CDR3: TGCAGTGCTAGCGGGACGGCGTACAATGAGCAGTTCTTC. This encodes CSASGTAYNEQFF.

This chain uses TRBV11-3 with TRBJ2-1; 9 bases are shared with TRBD1. V was clipped by 6 bases and J by 4 bases; unmatched bases: 7. The CDR3 loop spans 15 amino acids. From germline, CDR1 is SGHNT and CDR2 YENEEA. CDR3 residues: CASSYTGQGYNEQFF. The CDR3, as DNA: TGTGCCAGCAGTTACACGGGACAGGGTTACAATGAGCAGTTCTTC.

The J gene is TRBJ2-3, the V gene TRBV20-1; tentative D call: TRBD2 (6 bases). Trimming pared 3 bases from V and 6 bases from J, leaving 13 bases between. Germline CDR1 DFQATT, CDR2 SNEGSKA (reference sequence). This CDR3 contains 13 residues. The CDR3 DNA is TGCAGTGCTAGCCCTTGGGGGGAGGATACGCAGTATTTT. Translating it yields CSASPWGEDTQYF.

This clonotype occurred a few times. The chain couples TRBV7-8 to TRBJ2-7; possible D gene TRBD2, 5 bases. The length of the CDR3 is 14 residues. The germline V gene has CDR1 SGHVS and CDR2 FQNEAQ. V dropped 6 bases and J dropped 0 bases, with 12 bases sitting between them. The CDR3: CASSPTRGSYEQYF. For the CDR3, the DNA is TGTGCCAGCAGTCCAACCCGGGGCTCCTACGAGCAGTACTTC.